Described below is a single TCR beta chain sequence and its context. Only in-frame clones appear in the TCRdb table, and some are missing; sequencing was by immunoSEQ multiplex PCR. Among about 400,000 clones listed, approximately 91% were seen once. Germline lookup yields CDR1 MDHEN and CDR2 SYDVKM. Between the trimmed V and J ends, which lost 6 bases and 8 bases, there was a span of 19 bases. This CDR3 contains 15 residues. The data were taken from a study of blood T cell repertoires in COVID-19. The V call is TRBV28, the J call TRBJ1-4; possible D gene TRBD1, 6 bases. The sample consisted of PBMCs or T cells enriched from blood (not recorded which). This clonotype was obtained from a woman aged 40 to 50 with acute COVID-19. The CDR3: CASSSLQGLKEKLFF. DNA for the CDR3: TGTGCCAGCAGCTCCTTACAGGGCTTAAAAGAAAAACTGTTTTTT.